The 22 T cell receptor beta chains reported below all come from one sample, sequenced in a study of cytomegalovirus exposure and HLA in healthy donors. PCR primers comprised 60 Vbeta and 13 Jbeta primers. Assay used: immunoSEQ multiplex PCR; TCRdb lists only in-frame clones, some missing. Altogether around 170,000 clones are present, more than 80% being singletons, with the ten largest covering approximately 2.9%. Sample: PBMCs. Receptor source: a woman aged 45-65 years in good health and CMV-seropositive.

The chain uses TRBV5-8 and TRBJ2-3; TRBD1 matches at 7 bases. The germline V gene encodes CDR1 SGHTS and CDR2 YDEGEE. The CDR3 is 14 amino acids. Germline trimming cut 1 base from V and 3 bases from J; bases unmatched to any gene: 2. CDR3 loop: CASSLHRGTDTQYF. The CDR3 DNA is TGTGCCAGCAGCTTGCACAGGGGTACAGATACGCAGTATTTT.

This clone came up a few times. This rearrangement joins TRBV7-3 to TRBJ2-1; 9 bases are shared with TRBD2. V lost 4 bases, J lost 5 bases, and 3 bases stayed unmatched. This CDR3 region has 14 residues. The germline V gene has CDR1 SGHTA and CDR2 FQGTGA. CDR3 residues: CASSSRLADNEQFF. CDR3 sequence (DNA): TGTGCCAGCAGCTCCCGACTAGCGGACAATGAGCAGTTCTTC. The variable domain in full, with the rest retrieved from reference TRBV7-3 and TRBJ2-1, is GAGVSQTPSNKVTEKGKYVELRCDPISGHTALYWYRQSLGQGPEFLIYFQGTGAADDSGLPNDRFFAVRPEGSVSTLKIQRTERGDSAVYLCASSSRLADNEQFFGPGTRLTVL.

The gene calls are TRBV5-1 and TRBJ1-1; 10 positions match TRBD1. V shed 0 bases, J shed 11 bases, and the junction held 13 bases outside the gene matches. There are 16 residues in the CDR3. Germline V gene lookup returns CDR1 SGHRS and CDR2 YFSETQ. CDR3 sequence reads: CASSLDPLTGGWLAFF. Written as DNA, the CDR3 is TGCGCCAGCAGCTTGGACCCGCTGACAGGGGGCTGGTTGGCTTTCTTT.

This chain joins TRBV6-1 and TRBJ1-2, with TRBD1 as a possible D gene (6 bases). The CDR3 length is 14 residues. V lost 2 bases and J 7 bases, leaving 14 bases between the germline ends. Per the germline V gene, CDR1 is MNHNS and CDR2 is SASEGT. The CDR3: CASSEMQGQIGYTF. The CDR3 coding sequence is TGTGCCAGCAGTGAAATGCAGGGGCAAATTGGCTACACCTTC.

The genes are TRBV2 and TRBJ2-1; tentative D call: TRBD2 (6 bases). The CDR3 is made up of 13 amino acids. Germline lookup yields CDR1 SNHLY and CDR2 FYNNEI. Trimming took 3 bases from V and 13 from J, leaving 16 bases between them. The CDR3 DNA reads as TGTGCCAGCAGTGAGAGTCGGGGGAGGACTCAGTTCTTC. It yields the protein CASSESRGRTQFF.

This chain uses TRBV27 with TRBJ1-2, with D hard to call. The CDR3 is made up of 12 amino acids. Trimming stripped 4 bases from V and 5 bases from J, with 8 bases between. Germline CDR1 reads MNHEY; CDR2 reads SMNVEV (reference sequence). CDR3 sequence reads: CASSSLGYGYTF. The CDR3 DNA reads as TGTGCCAGCAGTTCCCTAGGATATGGCTACACCTTC.

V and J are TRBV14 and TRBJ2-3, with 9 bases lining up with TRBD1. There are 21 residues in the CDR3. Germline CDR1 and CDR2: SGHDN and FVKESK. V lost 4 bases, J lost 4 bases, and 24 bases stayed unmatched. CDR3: CASSPLPGQGPPWARSDTQYF. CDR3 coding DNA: TGTGCCAGCAGCCCGTTACCGGGACAGGGCCCACCCTGGGCGAGGTCAGATACGCAGTATTTT.

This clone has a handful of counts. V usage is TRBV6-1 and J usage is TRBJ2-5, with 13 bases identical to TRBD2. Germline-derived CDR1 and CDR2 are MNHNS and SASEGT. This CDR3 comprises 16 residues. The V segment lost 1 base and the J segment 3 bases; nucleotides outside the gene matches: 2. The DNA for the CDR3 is TGTGCCAGCAGTGAAGTGACTAGCGGGGGGAAAGAGACCCAGTACTTC. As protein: CASSEVTSGGKETQYF.

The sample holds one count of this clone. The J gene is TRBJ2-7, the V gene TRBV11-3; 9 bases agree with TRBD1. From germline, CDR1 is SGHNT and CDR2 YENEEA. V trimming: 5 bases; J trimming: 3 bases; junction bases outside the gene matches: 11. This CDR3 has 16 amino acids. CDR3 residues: CASSRTPRTGVYEQYF. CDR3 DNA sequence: TGTGCCAGCAGCCGTACCCCCCGGACAGGGGTCTACGAGCAGTACTTC.

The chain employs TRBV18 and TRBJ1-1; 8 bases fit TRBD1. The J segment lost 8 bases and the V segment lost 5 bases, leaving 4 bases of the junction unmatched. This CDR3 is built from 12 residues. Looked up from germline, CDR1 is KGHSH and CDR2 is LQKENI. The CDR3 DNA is TGTGCCAGCTCAAGCGGACAGGGAGAAGCTTTCTTT. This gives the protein CASSSGQGEAFF.

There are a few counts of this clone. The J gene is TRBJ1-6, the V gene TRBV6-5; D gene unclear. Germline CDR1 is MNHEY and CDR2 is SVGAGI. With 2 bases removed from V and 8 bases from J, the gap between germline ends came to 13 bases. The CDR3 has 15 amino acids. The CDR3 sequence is CASSYHNPEDSPLHF. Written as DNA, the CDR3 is TGTGCCAGCAGTTACCACAATCCTGAGGATTCACCCCTCCACTTT.

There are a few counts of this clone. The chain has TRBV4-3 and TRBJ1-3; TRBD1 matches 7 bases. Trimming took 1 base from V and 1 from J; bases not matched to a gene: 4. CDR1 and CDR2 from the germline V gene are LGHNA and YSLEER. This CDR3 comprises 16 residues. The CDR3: CASSQGGGLSGNTIYF. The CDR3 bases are TGCGCCAGCAGCCAAGGAGGGGGCTTATCTGGAAACACCATATATTTT.

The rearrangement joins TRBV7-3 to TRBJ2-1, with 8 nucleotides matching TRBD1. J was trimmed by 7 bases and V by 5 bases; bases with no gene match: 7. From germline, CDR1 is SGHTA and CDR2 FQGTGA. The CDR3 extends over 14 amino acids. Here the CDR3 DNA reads TGTGCCAGCAGCCCCGGACAGGGTGTAAATGAGCAGTTCTTC. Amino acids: CASSPGQGVNEQFF.

This CDR3 reads CASSFGKGGPDTQYF. The DNA for the CDR3 is TGTGCCAGCAGCTTTGGTAAGGGGGGGCCAGATACGCAGTATTTT. The chain recombines TRBV11-2 with TRBJ2-3; a weak D match, TRBD2 (7 bases). Trimming left V 3 bases short and J 4 bases short, with 14 bases between. The CDR3 has 15 amino acids. From germline, CDR1 is SGHAT and CDR2 FQNNGV.

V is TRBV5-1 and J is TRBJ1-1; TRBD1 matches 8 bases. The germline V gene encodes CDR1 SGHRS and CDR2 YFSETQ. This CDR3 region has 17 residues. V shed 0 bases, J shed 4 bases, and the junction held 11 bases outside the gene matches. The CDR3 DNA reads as TGCGCCAGCAGCTTGGGCTGGACAGGGTCACAAAGCACTGAAGCTTTCTTT. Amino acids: CASSLGWTGSQSTEAFF.

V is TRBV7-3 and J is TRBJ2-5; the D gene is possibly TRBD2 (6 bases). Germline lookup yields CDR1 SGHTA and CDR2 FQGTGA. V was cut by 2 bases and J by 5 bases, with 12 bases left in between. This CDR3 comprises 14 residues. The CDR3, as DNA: TGTGCCAGCAGCTTAGTAGCGGTCGAGGAGACCCAGTACTTC. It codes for CASSLVAVEETQYF.

CDR3 sequence: CAVSQGMNTEAFF. The CDR3 DNA reads TGTGCCGTCTCCCAGGGCATGAACACTGAAGCTTTCTTT. The chain is built from TRBV6-6 and TRBJ1-1, with a tentative D call TRBD1 (5 bases). V lost 11 bases, J lost 0 bases, and 13 bases lay in between. The CDR3 has 13 residues. Per the germline V gene, CDR1 is MNHNY and CDR2 is SVGAGI (reference sequence).

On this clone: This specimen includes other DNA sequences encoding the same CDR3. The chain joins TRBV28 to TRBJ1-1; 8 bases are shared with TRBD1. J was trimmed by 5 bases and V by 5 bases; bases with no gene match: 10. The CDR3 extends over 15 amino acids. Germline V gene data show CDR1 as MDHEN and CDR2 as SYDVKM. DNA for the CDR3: TGTGCCAGCAGTATCGACAGGGGTGGTAGTACTGAAGCTTTCTTT. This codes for CASSIDRGGSTEAFF. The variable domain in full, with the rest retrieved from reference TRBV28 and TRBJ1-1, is DVKVTQSSRYLVKRTGEKVFLECVQDMDHENMFWYRQDPGLGLRLIYFSYDVKMKEKGDIPEGYSVSREKKERFSLILESASTNQTSMYLCASSIDRGGSTEAFFGQGTRLTVV.

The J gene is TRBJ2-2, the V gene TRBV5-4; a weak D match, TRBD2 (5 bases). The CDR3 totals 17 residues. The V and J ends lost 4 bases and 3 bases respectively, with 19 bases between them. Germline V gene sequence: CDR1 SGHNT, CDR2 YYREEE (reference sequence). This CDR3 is CASSQSPERAHTGELFF. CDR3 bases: TGTGCCAGCAGCCAATCACCGGAGAGGGCGCACACCGGGGAGCTGTTTTTT.

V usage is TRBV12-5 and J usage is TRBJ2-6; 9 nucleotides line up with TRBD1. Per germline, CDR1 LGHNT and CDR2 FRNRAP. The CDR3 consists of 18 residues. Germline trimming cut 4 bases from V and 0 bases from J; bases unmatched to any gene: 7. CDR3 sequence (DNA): TGTGCTAGTGGTTCCCGGGACAGGGTACTCTCTGGGGCCAACGTCCTGACTTTC. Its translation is CASGSRDRVLSGANVLTF. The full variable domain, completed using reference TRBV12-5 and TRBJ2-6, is DARVTQTPRHKVTEMGQEVTMRCQPILGHNTVFWYRQTMMQGLELLAYFRNRAPLDDSGMPKDRFSAEMPDATLATLKIQPSEPRDSAVYFCASGSRDRVLSGANVLTFGAGSRLTVL.

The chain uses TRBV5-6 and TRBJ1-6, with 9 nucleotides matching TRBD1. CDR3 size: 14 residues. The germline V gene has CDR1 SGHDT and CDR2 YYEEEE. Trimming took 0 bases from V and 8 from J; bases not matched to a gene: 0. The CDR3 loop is CASSLGTGDSPLHF. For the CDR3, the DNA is TGTGCCAGCAGCTTGGGGACAGGGGATTCACCCCTCCACTTT.

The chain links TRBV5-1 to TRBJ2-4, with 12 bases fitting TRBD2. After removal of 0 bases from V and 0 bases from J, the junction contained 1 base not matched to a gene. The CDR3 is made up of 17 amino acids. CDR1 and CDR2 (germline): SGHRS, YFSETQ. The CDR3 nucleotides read TGCGCCAGCAGCTTGGGACTAGCGGGGGTAGCCAAAAACATTCAGTACTTC. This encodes CASSLGLAGVAKNIQYF. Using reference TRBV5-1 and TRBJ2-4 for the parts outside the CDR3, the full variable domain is KAGVTQTPRYLIKTRGQQVTLSCSPISGHRSVSWYQQTPGQGLQFLFEYFSETQRNKGNFPGRFSGRQFSNSRSEMNVSTLELGDSALYLCASSLGLAGVAKNIQYFGAGTRLSVL.